This T cell receptor beta chain emerged from a study of Graves' ophthalmopathy and Graves' hyperthyroidism. V gave up 7 bases and J gave up 4 bases, with 22 bases separating them. Germline V gives CDR1 MDHEN, CDR2 SYDVKM. The length of the CDR3 is 17 residues. The table lists this clonotype with many counts. Amplified TCR beta CDR3 regions were obtained using RNA transcripts as template. First-round RT-PCR used HTBI primers; second-round multiplex PCR followed. MiXCR, applied by TCRdb to the multiplex PCR reads, yields one record per CDR3 protein. The sample lists roughly 400,000 distinct CDR3 sequences; 15% to 20% were seen once.

The receptor comes from an adult woman with stable Graves' hyperthyroidism. The gene calls are TRBV28 and TRBJ2-2, with D possibly being TRBD1 or TRBD2 (6 bases each). The sample was peripheral blood. The DNA of the CDR3 is TGTGCCAGCATGCGGGATAACAGGGTTAGGGGCACCGGGGAGCTGTTTTTT. The encoded protein is CASMRDNRVRGTGELFF.